A single sample gave rise to the 25 T cell receptor beta chains below, sequenced in a study of blood T cell repertoires in COVID-19. TCRdb keeps only in-frame clones here, not all; method: immunoSEQ multiplex PCR. Among over 200,000 clones listed, 75% to 90% were seen once. Source material: peripheral blood. The receptor source for this set is a man younger than 40 who had recovered from COVID-19.

This chain connects TRBV11-3 to TRBJ2-1; D call uncertain. V was shortened by 5 bases and J by 5 bases, with 7 bases between the two germline ends. CDR3 length: 12 amino acids. The germline V gene has CDR1 SGHNT and CDR2 YENEEA. CDR3 sequence (DNA): TGTGCCAGCAGCCCTATTAACAATGAGCAGTTCTTC. It codes for CASSPINNEQFF.

The rearrangement uses TRBV19 and TRBJ2-2; the match to TRBD1 covers 7 bases. J lost 5 bases, V lost 7 bases, and 7 bases had no gene match. The CDR3 runs to 14 residues. CDR1 and CDR2 (germline): LNHDA, SQIVND (reference sequence). The CDR3 DNA reads as TGTGCCAGTAAGGGGACAGAGGCGACCGGGGAGCTGTTTTTT. Residues: CASKGTEATGELFF.

The J gene is TRBJ2-1, the V gene TRBV7-9; no definite D call. V gave up 4 bases and J gave up 6 bases, with 10 bases separating them. The CDR3 loop spans 13 amino acids. CDR1 SEHNR and CDR2 FQNEAQ come from the germline V gene (reference sequence). CDR3 sequence reads: CASSSRVSNEQFF. For the CDR3, the DNA is TGTGCCAGCAGCTCCCGGGTTAGCAATGAGCAGTTCTTC. The full variable domain, with the rest looked up from reference TRBV7-9 and TRBJ2-1, is DTGVSQNPRHKITKRGQNVTFRCDPISEHNRLYWYRQTLGQGPEFLTYFQNEAQLEKSRLLSDRFSAERPKGSFSTLEIQRTEQGDSAMYLCASSSRVSNEQFFGPGTRLTVL.

The chain combines TRBV5-8 with TRBJ2-7, with 10 bases fitting TRBD2. V shed 4 bases, J shed 3 bases, and the junction held 10 bases outside the gene matches. This CDR3 spans 16 amino acids. Germline V gene sequence: CDR1 SGHTS, CDR2 YDEGEE. The DNA for the CDR3 is TGTGCCAGCAGCCAAGCGAGGGGACTAGCGATCTACGAGCAGTACTTC. Its translation is CASSQARGLAIYEQYF.

V is TRBV5-6 and J is TRBJ2-1, with 12 bases aligning to TRBD2. The V and J ends lost 0 bases and 9 bases, in that order; junction bases with no gene match: 4. The germline V gene has CDR1 SGHDT and CDR2 YYEEEE. The CDR3 is 15 amino acids. The CDR3 loop reads CASSLVTSGGGEQFF. The CDR3 DNA reads as TGTGCCAGCAGCTTGGTGACTAGCGGGGGCGGTGAGCAGTTCTTC. The whole variable domain, filled in from reference TRBV5-6 and TRBJ2-1, reads DAGVTQSPTHLIKTRGQQVTLRCSPKSGHDTVSWYQQALGQGPQFIFQYYEEEERQRGNFPDRFSGHQFPNYSSELNVNALLLGDSALYLCASSLVTSGGGEQFFGPGTRLTVL.

The chain joins TRBV3-1 (or the pseudogene TRBV3-2) to TRBJ2-7; perhaps TRBD1 as D (6 bases). V was shortened by 0 bases and J by 5 bases, with 14 bases between the two germline ends. CDR3 length equals 15 residues. CDR1 is LGHDT, CDR2 YNNKEL, per germline (reference sequence). The CDR3 loop is CASSQDISRGHEQYF. The CDR3 nucleotides are TGTGCCAGCAGCCAAGATATCAGCAGGGGCCACGAGCAGTACTTC.

This rearrangement joins TRBV19 to TRBJ1-4; D remains unclear. Germline V lookup: CDR1 LNHDA, CDR2 SQIVND (reference sequence). This CDR3 region has 16 residues. Trimming removed 3 bases at V and 5 bases at J, with 16 bases between. The chain's CDR3 is CASSIRTTGKNEKLFF. As DNA, the CDR3 is TGTGCCAGTAGTATTAGAACGACGGGGAAAAATGAAAAACTGTTTTTT.

This clone was observed once. CDR3 nucleotide sequence: TGTGCCAGCAATCCGACTGGCGGGGTTTACAATGAGCAGTTCTTC. Protein: CASNPTGGVYNEQFF. This chain joins TRBV2 and TRBJ2-1, with D maybe TRBD2 (6 bases). The CDR3 covers 15 residues. CDR1 is SNHLY, CDR2 FYNNEI, per germline. V was clipped by 7 bases and J by 4 bases, with 17 bases between them.

V gene TRBV4-2 combines with J gene TRBJ2-2; 9 positions agree with TRBD1. Trimming cost V 1 base and J 6 bases; bases outside gene matches: 3. This CDR3 region has 15 residues. Germline assignment: CDR1 LGHNA and CDR2 YNFKEQ. The CDR3 sequence: CASSQVHRGPGELFF. CDR3 coding DNA: TGTGCCAGCAGCCAAGTTCACAGGGGGCCCGGGGAGCTGTTTTTT.

This clone has only one observation. The chain combines TRBV10-1 with TRBJ2-1, with D possibly TRBD2 on 7 matching bases. CDR1 and CDR2 from the germline V gene are WNHNN and SYGVQD (reference sequence). Trimming cost V 0 bases and J 7 bases, with 13 bases left between them. This CDR3 region has 15 residues. The CDR3 loop reads CASSESGGPQNEQFF. The CDR3 coding sequence is TGCGCCAGCAGTGAGTCGGGGGGGCCTCAAAATGAGCAGTTCTTC.

The chain carries TRBV24-1 and TRBJ2-2, with 8 bases identical to TRBD1. From germline, CDR1 is KGHDR and CDR2 SFDVKD. Trimming took 6 bases from V and 3 from J; bases not matched to a gene: 2. This CDR3 region has 14 residues. In DNA form, the CDR3 reads TGTGCCACCAGTCCGGGACAGGACACCGGGGAGCTGTTTTTT. This gives the protein CATSPGQDTGELFF.

The chain couples TRBV5-6 to TRBJ2-5; the D gene is possibly TRBD1 (6 bases). From germline, CDR1 is SGHDT and CDR2 YYEEEE. V lost 2 bases, J lost 1 base, and 12 bases lay in between. The CDR3 has 15 amino acids. The CDR3 protein is CASSFTGWPQETQYF. The CDR3 bases are TGTGCCAGCAGCTTCACAGGGTGGCCCCAAGAGACCCAGTACTTC.

The chain joins TRBV11-3 to TRBJ1-2; no clear D gene. CDR3 length: 13 amino acids. V was trimmed by 1 base and J by 6 bases, leaving 9 bases between them. Looked up from germline, CDR1 is SGHNT and CDR2 is YENEEA. CDR3 coding DNA: TGTGCCAGCAGCTTAGGACGGCTAGATGGCTACACCTTC. Its translation is CASSLGRLDGYTF.

The chain has TRBV19 and TRBJ1-5; TRBD1 agrees at 9 bases. This CDR3 has 15 amino acids. CDR1 is LNHDA, CDR2 SQIVND, per germline (reference sequence). Losses at the gene ends were 3 bases for V and 7 bases for J; bases not matched to a gene: 7. CDR3 nucleotides: TGTGCCAGTAGTATCAACCGGGACAGGGCACAGCCCCAGCATTTT. Translated, it gives CASSINRDRAQPQHF.

The J gene is TRBJ2-5, the V gene TRBV7-2, with TRBD2 as a possible D gene (6 bases). The J call is uncertain, as TRBJ2-7 better fits the DNA end. The CDR3 spans 15 residues. Looked up from germline, CDR1 is SGHTA and CDR2 is FQGNSA. CDR3 nucleotide sequence: TGTGCCAGCAGCCCGGCGGGGACTCGGTCCTACGAGCAGTACTTC. Protein product: CASSPAGTRSYEQYF.

V gene TRBV23-1 combines with J gene TRBJ1-1; 9 bases line up with TRBD1. Being an ORF, TRBV23-1 has a function that is uncertain. The CDR3 is 14 residues long. The V gene end was trimmed by 8 bases and the J gene end by 5 bases; junction bases not matched to a gene: 9. This chain's CDR3 is CASAGQGEGTEAFF. CDR3 in DNA: TGCGCCAGCGCGGGACAGGGAGAAGGGACTGAAGCTTTCTTT.

Turning to this clone: Additional DNA sequences in this sample encode the identical CDR3. The genes are TRBV18 and TRBJ2-7, with D possibly being TRBD1 (6 bases). The germline CDR1 and CDR2 sequences are KGHSH and LQKENI. This CDR3 spans 13 amino acids. The germline V and J ends were trimmed by 3 bases and 1 base, with 7 bases remaining between them. The CDR3 bases are TGTGCCAGCTCACCTGGACAGTCCTACGAGCAGTACTTC. Its translation: CASSPGQSYEQYF.

This clone was recorded once. The chain's CDR3 is CASSKRDSHYEQYF. Written as DNA, the CDR3 is TGTGCCAGCAGCAAAAGGGACAGCCACTACGAGCAGTACTTC. The chain recombines TRBV11-3 with TRBJ2-7, with 7 bases lining up with TRBD1. The junction had 7 bases not matched to a gene; V was cut back by 5 bases and J by 3 bases. Germline values: CDR1 SGHNT, CDR2 YENEEA. CDR3 length: 14 residues.

This sequence joins TRBV5-1 and TRBJ1-4; D not resolved. CDR1 and CDR2 from the germline V gene are SGHRS and YFSETQ. This CDR3 is 15 amino acids long. Trimming left V 5 bases short and J 5 bases short, with 16 bases between. The CDR3 DNA reads as TGCGCCAGCAGTCCCACTCGAGGGCCCAATGAAAAACTGTTTTTT. Translating it yields CASSPTRGPNEKLFF.

The CDR3 loop reads CASSQSWSQTYEQYF. As DNA, the CDR3 is TGCGCCAGCAGCCAGTCCTGGTCTCAGACCTACGAGCAGTACTTC. J is TRBJ2-7 and V is TRBV4-1; D is ambiguous. CDR3 size: 15 residues. Germline CDR1 MGHRA, CDR2 YSYEKL. V was cut by 3 bases and J by 2 bases, with 14 bases left in between.

V gene TRBV19 combines with J gene TRBJ2-5; TRBD2 matches at 9 bases. Germline loops: CDR1 LNHDA, CDR2 SQIVND (reference sequence). The V and J ends lost 6 bases and 3 bases, in that order; junction bases with no gene match: 8. The CDR3 spans 15 residues. CDR3 sequence: CASRKGASGEETQYF. DNA of the CDR3: TGTGCCAGTAGGAAGGGGGCTAGCGGGGAAGAGACCCAGTACTTC. Combining the CDR3 with reference TRBV19 and TRBJ2-5 gives the whole variable domain DGGITQSPKYLFRKEGQNVTLSCEQNLNHDAMYWYRQDPGQGLRLIYYSQIVNDFQKGDIAEGYSVSREKKESFPLTVTSAQKNPTAFYLCASRKGASGEETQYFGPGTRLLVL.

V is TRBV10-1 and J is TRBJ1-1, with 8 bases that match TRBD1. The CDR3 length is 16 residues. Germline trimming cut 6 bases from V and 0 bases from J; bases unmatched to any gene: 9. The germline V gene encodes CDR1 WNHNN and CDR2 SYGVQD (reference sequence). CDR3 DNA: TGCGCCAGCAGGGGACAGGCCCCGAACGTGAACACTGAAGCTTTCTTT. It encodes CASRGQAPNVNTEAFF.

This chain connects TRBV7-2 to TRBJ2-5; 10 bases fit TRBD2. With 1 base clipped from V and 2 bases from J, the junction kept 7 bases outside the gene matches. Per the germline V gene, CDR1 is SGHTA and CDR2 is FQGNSA. This CDR3 is 17 amino acids long. The CDR3 DNA reads as TGTGCCAGCAGCTTAGTAGGTAGCGGGGGGCCTCAAGAGACCCAGTACTTC. This sequence encodes CASSLVGSGGPQETQYF.

This chain links TRBV29-1 with TRBJ1-2; 7 bases align to TRBD1. The CDR3 covers 13 residues. V was pared by 8 bases and J by 4 bases, with 10 bases of the junction left unmatched. CDR1 and CDR2 from the germline V gene are SQVTM and ANQGSEA. The CDR3 DNA reads TGCAGCCTAGGAAGGGACAGAGGCTATGGCTACACCTTC. This gives the protein CSLGRDRGYGYTF. The full variable domain, completed using reference TRBV29-1 and TRBJ1-2, is SAVISQKPSRDICQRGTSLTIQCQVDSQVTMMFWYRQQPGQSLTLIATANQGSEATYESGFVIDKFPISRPNLTFSTLTVSNMSPEDSSIYLCSLGRDRGYGYTFGSGTRLTVV.

The chain is built from TRBV5-4 and TRBJ1-2; 7 positions match TRBD1. This CDR3 has 14 residues. V was clipped by 0 bases and J by 7 bases; unmatched bases: 6. The germline CDR1 and CDR2 sequences are SGHNT and YYREEE (reference sequence). This CDR3 is CASSLDQGVIGYTF. The CDR3 nucleotides are TGTGCCAGCAGCTTGGACCAGGGGGTAATTGGCTACACCTTC.